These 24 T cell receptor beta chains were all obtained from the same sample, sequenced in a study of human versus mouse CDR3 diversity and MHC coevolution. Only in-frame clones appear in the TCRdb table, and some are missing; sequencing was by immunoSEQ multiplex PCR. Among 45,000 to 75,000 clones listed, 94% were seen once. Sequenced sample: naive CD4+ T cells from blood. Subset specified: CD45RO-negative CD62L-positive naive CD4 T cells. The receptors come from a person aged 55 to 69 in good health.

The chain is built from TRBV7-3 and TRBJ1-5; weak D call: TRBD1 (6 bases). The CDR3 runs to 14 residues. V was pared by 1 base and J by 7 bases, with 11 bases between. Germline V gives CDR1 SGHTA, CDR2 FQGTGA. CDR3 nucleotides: TGTGCCAGCAGCTTAAGGGGGGGCCTCCAGCCCCAGCATTTT. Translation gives CASSLRGGLQPQHF.

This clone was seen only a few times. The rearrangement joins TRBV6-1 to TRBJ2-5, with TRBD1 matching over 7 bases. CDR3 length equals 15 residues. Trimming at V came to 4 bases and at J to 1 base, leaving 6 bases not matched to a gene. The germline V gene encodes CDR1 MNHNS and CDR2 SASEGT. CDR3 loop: CASSGTGGFQETQYF. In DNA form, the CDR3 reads TGTGCCAGCAGTGGGACAGGAGGTTTCCAAGAGACCCAGTACTTC.

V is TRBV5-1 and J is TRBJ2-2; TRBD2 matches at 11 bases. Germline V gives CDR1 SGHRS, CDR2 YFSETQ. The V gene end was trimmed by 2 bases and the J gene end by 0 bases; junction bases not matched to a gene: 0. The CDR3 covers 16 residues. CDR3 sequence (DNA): TGCGCCAGCAGCTTACTAGCGGGGGCGAACACCGGGGAGCTGTTTTTT. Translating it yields CASSLLAGANTGELFF.

CDR3: CASSRESGGKGGYTF. The CDR3 region has the DNA TGTGCCAGCAGCCGGGAGTCAGGGGGTAAGGGTGGCTACACCTTC. The V gene is TRBV5-6, the J gene TRBJ1-2, with 7 bases fitting TRBD1. CDR3 size: 15 residues. V was pared by 4 bases and J by 7 bases, with 13 bases of the junction left unmatched. The germline gives CDR1 SGHDT, CDR2 YYEEEE.

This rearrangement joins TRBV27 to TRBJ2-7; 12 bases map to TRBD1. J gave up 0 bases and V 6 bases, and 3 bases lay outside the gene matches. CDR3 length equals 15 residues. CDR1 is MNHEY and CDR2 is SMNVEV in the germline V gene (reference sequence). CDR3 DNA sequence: TGTGCCAGCAGCGGGGACAGGGGGCACTCCTACGAGCAGTACTTC. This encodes CASSGDRGHSYEQYF.

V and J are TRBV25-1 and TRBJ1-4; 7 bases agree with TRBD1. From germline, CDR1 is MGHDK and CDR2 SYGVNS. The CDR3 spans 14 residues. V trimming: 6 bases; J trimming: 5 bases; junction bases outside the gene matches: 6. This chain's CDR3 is CASSPGQTNEKLFF. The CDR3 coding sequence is TGTGCCAGCAGCCCGGGACAGACGAATGAAAAACTGTTTTTT.

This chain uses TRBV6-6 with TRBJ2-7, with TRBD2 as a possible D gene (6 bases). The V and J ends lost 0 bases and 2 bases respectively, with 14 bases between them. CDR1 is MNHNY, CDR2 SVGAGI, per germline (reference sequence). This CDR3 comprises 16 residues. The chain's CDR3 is CASSYSGGGTAYEQYF. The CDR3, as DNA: TGTGCCAGCAGTTACTCGGGTGGCGGGACCGCCTACGAGCAGTACTTC.

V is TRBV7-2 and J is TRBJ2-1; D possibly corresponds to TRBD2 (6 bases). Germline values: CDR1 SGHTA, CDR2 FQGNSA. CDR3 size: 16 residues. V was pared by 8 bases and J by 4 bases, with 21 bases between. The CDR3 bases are TGTGCCAGCCTAATCCCCCTCGGGAGCCCTTACAATGAGCAGTTCTTC. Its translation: CASLIPLGSPYNEQFF.

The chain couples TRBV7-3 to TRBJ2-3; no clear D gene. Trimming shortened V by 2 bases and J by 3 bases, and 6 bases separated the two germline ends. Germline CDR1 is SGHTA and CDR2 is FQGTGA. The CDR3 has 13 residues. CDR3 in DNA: TGTGCCAGCAGCTTAGACATAACAGATACGCAGTATTTT. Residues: CASSLDITDTQYF.

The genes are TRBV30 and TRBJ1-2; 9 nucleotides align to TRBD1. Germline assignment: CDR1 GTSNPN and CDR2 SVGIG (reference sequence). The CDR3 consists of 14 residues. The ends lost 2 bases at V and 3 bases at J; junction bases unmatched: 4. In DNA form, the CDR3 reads TGTGCCTGGAGTCTACAGGGGGCCCACTATGGCTACACCTTC. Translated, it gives CAWSLQGAHYGYTF.

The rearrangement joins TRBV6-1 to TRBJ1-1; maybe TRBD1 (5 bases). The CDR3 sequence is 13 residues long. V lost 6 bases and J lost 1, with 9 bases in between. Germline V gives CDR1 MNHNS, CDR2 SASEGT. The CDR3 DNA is TGTGCCAGCAGGGATACAGGGAACACTGAAGCTTTCTTT. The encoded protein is CASRDTGNTEAFF.

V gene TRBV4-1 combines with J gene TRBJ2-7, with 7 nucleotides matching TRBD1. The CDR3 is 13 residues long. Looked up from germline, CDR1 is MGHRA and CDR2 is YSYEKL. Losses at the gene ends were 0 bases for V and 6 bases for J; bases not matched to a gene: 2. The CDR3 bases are TGCGCCAGCAGCCAAGAGAGGGGGCGCGAGCAGTACTTC. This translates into CASSQERGREQYF.

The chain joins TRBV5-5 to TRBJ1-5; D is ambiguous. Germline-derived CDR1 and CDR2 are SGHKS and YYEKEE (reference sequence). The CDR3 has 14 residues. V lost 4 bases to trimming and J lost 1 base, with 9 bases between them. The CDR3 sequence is CASSEGGSNQPQHF. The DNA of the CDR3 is TGTGCCAGCAGCGAGGGAGGGAGCAATCAGCCCCAGCATTTT.

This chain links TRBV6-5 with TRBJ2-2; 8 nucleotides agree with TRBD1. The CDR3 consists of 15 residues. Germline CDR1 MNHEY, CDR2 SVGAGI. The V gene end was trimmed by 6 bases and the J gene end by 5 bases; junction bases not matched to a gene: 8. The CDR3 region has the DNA TGTGCCAGCAGCCGAGGGGGACAGGAGACCGGGGAGCTGTTTTTT. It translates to CASSRGGQETGELFF.

CDR3 sequence (DNA): TGTGCCAGCAGCTCGGGGGGGTCTTTCTCTGGAAACACCATATATTTT. Translating gives CASSSGGSFSGNTIYF. V usage is TRBV7-2 and J usage is TRBJ1-3, with D perhaps matching TRBD1 (5 bases). Germline V CDR1 and CDR2: SGHTA, FQGNSA. The CDR3 contains 16 residues. The V gene lost 4 bases and the J gene lost 0 bases, with 13 bases spanning the gap.

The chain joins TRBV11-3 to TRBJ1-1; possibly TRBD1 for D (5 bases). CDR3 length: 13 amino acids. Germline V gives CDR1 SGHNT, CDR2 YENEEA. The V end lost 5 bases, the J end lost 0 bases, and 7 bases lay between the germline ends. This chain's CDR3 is CASSQQVNTEAFF. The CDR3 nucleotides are TGTGCCAGCAGCCAACAGGTGAACACTGAAGCTTTCTTT. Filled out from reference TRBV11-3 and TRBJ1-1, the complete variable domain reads EAGVVQSPRYKIIEKKQPVAFWCNPISGHNTLYWYLQNLGQGPELLIRYENEEAVDDSQLPKDRFSAERLKGVDSTLKIQPAELGDSAVYLCASSQQVNTEAFFGQGTRLTVV.

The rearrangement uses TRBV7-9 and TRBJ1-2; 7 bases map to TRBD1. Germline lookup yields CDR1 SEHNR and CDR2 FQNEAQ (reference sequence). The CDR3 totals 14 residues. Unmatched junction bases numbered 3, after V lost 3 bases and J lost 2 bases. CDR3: CASSFSTGNYGYTF. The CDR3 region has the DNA TGTGCCAGCAGCTTCTCGACAGGGAACTATGGCTACACCTTC.

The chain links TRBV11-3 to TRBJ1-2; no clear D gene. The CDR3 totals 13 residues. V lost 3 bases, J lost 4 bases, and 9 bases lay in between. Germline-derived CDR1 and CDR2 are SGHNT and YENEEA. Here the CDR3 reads CASSLRFGYGYTF. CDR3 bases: TGTGCCAGCAGCTTGCGCTTCGGCTATGGCTACACCTTC.

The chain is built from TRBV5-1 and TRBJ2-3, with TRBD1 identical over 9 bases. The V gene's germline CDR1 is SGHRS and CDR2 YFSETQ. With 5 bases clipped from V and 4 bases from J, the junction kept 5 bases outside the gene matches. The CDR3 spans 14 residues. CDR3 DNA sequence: TGCGCCAGCAGGCCACAGGGGGCGGCAGATACGCAGTATTTT. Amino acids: CASRPQGAADTQYF.

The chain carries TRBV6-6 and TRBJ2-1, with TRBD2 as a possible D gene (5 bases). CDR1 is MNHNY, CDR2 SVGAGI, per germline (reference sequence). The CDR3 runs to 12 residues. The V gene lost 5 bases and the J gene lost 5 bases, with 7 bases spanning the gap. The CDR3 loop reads CASSPGNNEQFF. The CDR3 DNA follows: TGTGCCAGCAGTCCGGGAAACAATGAGCAGTTCTTC.

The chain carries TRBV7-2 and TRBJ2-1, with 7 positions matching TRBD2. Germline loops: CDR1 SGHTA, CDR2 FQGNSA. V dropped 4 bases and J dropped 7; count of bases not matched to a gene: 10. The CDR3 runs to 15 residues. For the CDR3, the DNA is TGTGCCAGCAGCTGGGACCTGGGACTACCTAATGAGCAGTTCTTC. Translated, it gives CASSWDLGLPNEQFF.

The chain's CDR3 is CASSADRVSGNTIYF. For the CDR3, the DNA is TGTGCCAGCAGCGCGGACAGAGTCTCTGGAAACACCATATATTTT. This chain links TRBV7-6 with TRBJ1-3; D might be TRBD1 (6 bases). Trimming shortened V by 5 bases and J by 0 bases, and 11 bases separated the two germline ends. In germline, CDR1 is SGHVS, CDR2 FNYEAQ. The CDR3 contains 15 residues.

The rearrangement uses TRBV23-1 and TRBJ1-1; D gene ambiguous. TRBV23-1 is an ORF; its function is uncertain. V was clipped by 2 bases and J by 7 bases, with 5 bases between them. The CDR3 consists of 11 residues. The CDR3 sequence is CASSQDIEAFF. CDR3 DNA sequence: TGCGCCAGCAGTCAAGACATTGAAGCTTTCTTT.

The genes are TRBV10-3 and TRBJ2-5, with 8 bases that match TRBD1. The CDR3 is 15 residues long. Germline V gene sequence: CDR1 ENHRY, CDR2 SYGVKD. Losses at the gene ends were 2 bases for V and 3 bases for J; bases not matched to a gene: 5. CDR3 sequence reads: CAISERSTGEETQYF. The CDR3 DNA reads TGTGCCATCAGTGAGCGTTCGACAGGGGAAGAGACCCAGTACTTC.